This paragraph reports one TCR beta chain. Its specificity is unknown. V was trimmed by 5 bases and J by 2 bases, leaving 19 bases between them. Germline CDR1 is SGHTA and CDR2 is FQGNSA. The CDR3 has 17 amino acids. This sample stems from a study of cytomegalovirus exposure and HLA in healthy donors. For the study at large: Within an early data release were 85 million or so unique TCRs drawn from HLA-typed donors. Study-wide findings and caveats: Common viral pathogens (according to a later analysis) appeared linked to several of the most significant clusters. Altogether, some 170 TCR beta chains were recorded as cytomegalovirus-associated.

PCR was performed using 60 Vbeta and 13 Jbeta primers. The assay was immunoSEQ multiplex PCR, and TCRdb's table has in-frame clones only and misses some. The table lists fewer than 200,000 clones, 76% of them singletons. The V gene is TRBV7-2, the J gene TRBJ1-3, with D possibly TRBD1 on 5 matching bases. Sequenced material: PBMCs. The receptor was derived from a female donor in good health and CMV-seronegative. CDR3 amino acids: CASSKQSTTGAGNTIYF. CDR3 nucleotide sequence: TGTGCCAGCAGCAAACAATCGACCACGGGGGCTGGAAACACCATATATTTT.